Listed below are T cell receptor beta chains from one sample, sequenced in a study of blood T cell repertoires in COVID-19. Assay used: immunoSEQ multiplex PCR; TCRdb lists only in-frame clones, some missing. This table holds more than 110,000 clones, around nine tenths found once. The material sequenced was peripheral blood. The receptors shown here come from a man in his fifties or sixties with active or convalescent COVID-19. Both conserved end residues are part of each CDR3. The order of the fields is V gene, J gene, clone size, D gene, CDR3 DNA, CDR3 protein. A D gene is named only where the DNA matches it firmly. The size entry is marked missing in some rows and otherwise reads once, few, many or a size class.

V gene: TRBV5-5; J gene: TRBJ1-6; clone size: .; D gene: .; CDR3 DNA: TGTGCCAGCAGCTTTGACTGGAACTATAATTCACCCCTCCACTTT; CDR3 protein: CASSFDWNYNSPLHF
V gene: TRBV6-2/TRBV6-3; J gene: TRBJ2-7; clone size: .; D gene: TRBD2; CDR3 DNA: TGTGCCAGCAGTTACAGACTAGCGGAAGCCTACGAGCAGTACTTC; CDR3 protein: CASSYRLAEAYEQYF
V gene: TRBV28; J gene: TRBJ1-3; clone size: .; D gene: TRBD1; CDR3 DNA: TGTGCCAGCAGTCAACCGGGACAGATAAAAATAGCTGGAAACACCATATATTTT; CDR3 protein: CASSQPGQIKIAGNTIYF
V gene: TRBV7-6; J gene: TRBJ2-7; clone size: .; D gene: TRBD2; CDR3 DNA: TGTGCCAGTGGGGCCGGGGGGGGCGGAGACGAGCAGTACTTC; CDR3 protein: CASGAGGGGDEQYF
V gene: TRBV3-1/TRBV3-2; J gene: TRBJ2-4; clone size: .; D gene: TRBD2; CDR3 DNA: TGTGCCAGCAGCCTTAGCGGGCGGAACATTCAGTACTTC; CDR3 protein: CASSLSGRNIQYF
V gene: TRBV5-5; J gene: TRBJ1-4; clone size: .; D gene: TRBD1; CDR3 DNA: TGTGCCAGCAGCTGGGGACAGGGCCTCACAACTAATGAAAAACTGTTTTTT; CDR3 protein: CASSWGQGLTTNEKLFF
V gene: TRBV29-1; J gene: TRBJ2-2; clone size: .; D gene: TRBD1; CDR3 DNA: TGCAGCGTTCGGACAGGGAGGAACACCGGGGAGCTGTTTTTT; CDR3 protein: CSVRTGRNTGELFF
V gene: TRBV7-9; J gene: TRBJ2-7; clone size: .; D gene: TRBD1; CDR3 DNA: TGTGCCAGCAGCTTATACCGACAGGGGGCGGTTAACGAGCAGTACTTC; CDR3 protein: CASSLYRQGAVNEQYF
V gene: TRBV7-6; J gene: TRBJ2-5; clone size: .; D gene: TRBD1; CDR3 DNA: TGTGCCAGCAGCTTAGCCACAGGGGGTAGGGGTGAGACCCAGTACTTC; CDR3 protein: CASSLATGGRGETQYF
V gene: TRBV3-1/TRBV3-2; J gene: TRBJ1-4; clone size: .; D gene: .; CDR3 DNA: TGTGCCAGCAGCCTTTCCCGACAGGCAAAACTGTTTTTT; CDR3 protein: CASSLSRQAKLFF
V gene: TRBV10-3; J gene: TRBJ1-1; clone size: .; D gene: .; CDR3 DNA: TGTGCCATCAGTGTCAGTAGCGCTAACCTGAACACTGAAGCTTTCTTT; CDR3 protein: CAISVSSANLNTEAFF
V gene: TRBV10-3; J gene: TRBJ1-6; clone size: .; D gene: .; CDR3 DNA: TGTGCCATCAGTGAGTCTCGTGGGCAGGGGAGTTCCTATAATTCACCCCTCCACTTT; CDR3 protein: CAISESRGQGSSYNSPLHF
V gene: TRBV24-1; J gene: TRBJ1-1; clone size: .; D gene: .; CDR3 DNA: TGTGCCACCAGTGATTTTAGCGGCACTGAAGCTTTCTTT; CDR3 protein: CATSDFSGTEAFF
V gene: TRBV5-1; J gene: TRBJ2-3; clone size: .; D gene: TRBD2; CDR3 DNA: TGCGCCAGCAGCTTCGGGACTAGCGGGAAAAGCCCAGATACGCAGTATTTT; CDR3 protein: CASSFGTSGKSPDTQYF
V gene: TRBV30; J gene: TRBJ1-6; clone size: .; D gene: .; CDR3 DNA: TGTGCCTGGACATCGGCCGGGTTCTCCTATAATTCACCCCTCCACTTT; CDR3 protein: CAWTSAGFSYNSPLHF
V gene: TRBV6-2/TRBV6-3; J gene: TRBJ2-5; clone size: .; D gene: .; CDR3 DNA: TGTGCCAGCAGTTACTCGCGATTCAAAGAGACCCAGTACTTC; CDR3 protein: CASSYSRFKETQYF
V gene: TRBV5-1; J gene: TRBJ1-5; clone size: .; D gene: .; CDR3 DNA: TGCGCCAGCAGCTTAACAGGGTTTGGTCAGCCCCAGCATTTT; CDR3 protein: CASSLTGFGQPQHF
V gene: TRBV29-1; J gene: TRBJ1-1; clone size: few; D gene: TRBD1; CDR3 DNA: TGCAGCGTCCGGACAGGGGCCACTGAAGCTTTCTTT; CDR3 protein: CSVRTGATEAFF
V gene: TRBV6-5; J gene: TRBJ2-1; clone size: .; D gene: TRBD2; CDR3 DNA: TGTGCCAGCACCCTCTTTCTAGCGGGAGTACGTGAGCAGTTCTTC; CDR3 protein: CASTLFLAGVREQFF
V gene: TRBV7-2; J gene: TRBJ2-7; clone size: .; D gene: .; CDR3 DNA: TGTGCCAGCAGCTTAGGGGGAGGAGCCTCCCCCCTAGACTTC; CDR3 protein: CASSLGGGASPLDF
V gene: TRBV6-1; J gene: TRBJ2-1; clone size: .; D gene: TRBD2; CDR3 DNA: TGTGCCAGCAGTGAAATGGTCGGGAGGGTCTACAATGAGCAGTTCTTC; CDR3 protein: CASSEMVGRVYNEQFF
V gene: TRBV27; J gene: TRBJ2-7; clone size: .; D gene: TRBD1; CDR3 DNA: TGTGCCAGCGTCTATGGAACTGGGACAGGGGGCGCGAAATCGTACTTC; CDR3 protein: CASVYGTGTGGAKSYF
V gene: TRBV29-1; J gene: TRBJ2-5; clone size: .; D gene: .; CDR3 DNA: TGCAGCGTTGGGGGGAGGGAGACCCAGTACTTC; CDR3 protein: CSVGGRETQYF
V gene: TRBV3-1/TRBV3-2; J gene: TRBJ2-5; clone size: .; D gene: TRBD2; CDR3 DNA: TGTGCCAGCAGCCAGTGGACTAGCGGGAAGGAGACCCAGTACTTC; CDR3 protein: CASSQWTSGKETQYF
V gene: TRBV11-2; J gene: TRBJ2-3; clone size: .; D gene: TRBD2; CDR3 DNA: TGTGCCAGCGGACTAGCGGACCGGGTAGATACGCAGTATTTT; CDR3 protein: CASGLADRVDTQYF
V gene: TRBV19; J gene: TRBJ1-2; clone size: once; D gene: TRBD1; CDR3 DNA: TGTGCCAGTAGTACCCTCCCGGGACAGGGGCGATCCGATGGCTACACCTTC; CDR3 protein: CASSTLPGQGRSDGYTF
V gene: TRBV2; J gene: TRBJ2-2; clone size: .; D gene: .; CDR3 DNA: TGTGCCAGCAGTGAATTGGGGCTGTTCACCGGGGAGCTGTTTTTT; CDR3 protein: CASSELGLFTGELFF
V gene: TRBV5-4; J gene: TRBJ2-7; clone size: .; D gene: TRBD2; CDR3 DNA: TGTGCCAGCGCCGTGGGGGGGTCCTACGAGCAGTACTTC; CDR3 protein: CASAVGGSYEQYF
V gene: TRBV4-3; J gene: TRBJ2-1; clone size: .; D gene: .; CDR3 DNA: TGCGCCAGCAGCCAAGATTTGAGGGCGGATGAGCAGTTCTTC; CDR3 protein: CASSQDLRADEQFF
V gene: TRBV5-1; J gene: TRBJ2-7; clone size: few; D gene: TRBD1; CDR3 DNA: TGCGCCAGCAGCCCCACAGGGGGAACCCCCTACGAGCAGTACTTC; CDR3 protein: CASSPTGGTPYEQYF
V gene: TRBV24-1; J gene: TRBJ2-7; clone size: .; D gene: TRBD1; CDR3 DNA: TGTGCCACCAGTGAACCAACGGGACAGGGGCTATACGAGCAGTACTTC; CDR3 protein: CATSEPTGQGLYEQYF
V gene: TRBV6-1; J gene: TRBJ2-3; clone size: .; D gene: .; CDR3 DNA: TGTGCCAGCAGTGGCCAGGGGGGAGAATGGTCAGATACGCAGTATTTT; CDR3 protein: CASSGQGGEWSDTQYF
V gene: TRBV5-1; J gene: TRBJ2-3; clone size: once; D gene: TRBD2; CDR3 DNA: TGCGCCAGCGTCCCACTAGCGGGAGGGCCACATACGCAGTATTTT; CDR3 protein: CASVPLAGGPHTQYF
V gene: TRBV28; J gene: TRBJ2-4; clone size: .; D gene: .; CDR3 DNA: TGTGCCAGCAGCTCCTCTAGCACCAAAAACATTCAGTACTTC; CDR3 protein: CASSSSSTKNIQYF
V gene: TRBV9; J gene: TRBJ2-3; clone size: .; D gene: TRBD2; CDR3 DNA: TGTGCCAGCAGCGACGGACTAGCGGGGAACACAGATACGCAGTATTTT; CDR3 protein: CASSDGLAGNTDTQYF
V gene: TRBV28; J gene: TRBJ2-3; clone size: .; D gene: TRBD2; CDR3 DNA: TGTGCCAGCGCTGCGGGGACTAGCCTAACAGATACGCAGTATTTT; CDR3 protein: CASAAGTSLTDTQYF
V gene: TRBV4-1; J gene: TRBJ2-7; clone size: .; D gene: .; CDR3 DNA: TGCGCCAGCTCCCGGATGGGGGGGGCCAACGAGCAGTACTTC; CDR3 protein: CASSRMGGANEQYF
V gene: TRBV10-3; J gene: TRBJ1-4; clone size: .; D gene: TRBD1; CDR3 DNA: TGTGCCATCAGGAATGGGACAGGGATTGAAAAACTGTTTTTT; CDR3 protein: CAIRNGTGIEKLFF
V gene: TRBV21-1; J gene: TRBJ1-1; clone size: .; D gene: .; CDR3 DNA: TGTGCCAGCAGCAACCTGGGCAGGGCGTTCGTCACTGAAGCTTTCTTT; CDR3 protein: CASSNLGRAFVTEAFF
V gene: TRBV9; J gene: TRBJ2-3; clone size: .; D gene: TRBD2; CDR3 DNA: TGTGCCAGCAGCGTAGTCGGGACTACCACAGATACGCAGTATTTT; CDR3 protein: CASSVVGTTTDTQYF
V gene: TRBV7-3; J gene: TRBJ1-1; clone size: .; D gene: .; CDR3 DNA: TGTGCCAGCAGCTCCGGAGGTGGGAACACTGAAGCTTTCTTT; CDR3 protein: CASSSGGGNTEAFF
V gene: TRBV7-2; J gene: TRBJ1-2; clone size: .; D gene: TRBD1; CDR3 DNA: TGTGCCAGCAGTTGGGGACAGCCAAACTATGGCTACACCTTC; CDR3 protein: CASSWGQPNYGYTF